This TCR beta chain was obtained from a study of identical twins. The V and J ends lost 6 bases and 3 bases, in that order; junction bases with no gene match: 7. Germline V gene lookup returns CDR1 MNHEY and CDR2 SVGEGT. There are 15 residues in the CDR3. Unique molecular identifiers were in the cDNA, with template-switch universal primer binding. From the 5' RACE reads, TCRdb called clonotypes with MiXCR, one entry per CDR3 protein. The sample yields 200,000 to 250,000 distinct CDR3 sequences, approximately 12% seen once. These records were also assigned to another study, of yellow fever vaccine responses in identical twins.

The chain is built from TRBV6-2 or TRBV6-3 and TRBJ2-3; 9 bases map to TRBD1. Sequenced input: memory (CD45RO+) T cells sorted from blood. This clonotype was obtained from a woman younger than 35 in good health. The CDR3 is CASSPDRGWTDTQYF. CDR3 DNA sequence: TGTGCCAGCAGCCCGGACAGGGGATGGACAGATACGCAGTATTTT.